The clone carrying this TCR beta chain was observed once. The sample originates from a study of blood T cell repertoires in COVID-19. Across the whole study: There were acute and convalescent COVID-19 samples, and they came from the United States, Italy and Spain. T cells, B-cell-depleted T cells, or PBMCs supplied cDNA or gDNA.

The CDR3 sequence is 16 residues long. Trimming shortened V by 2 bases and J by 1 base, and 14 bases separated the two germline ends. The germline CDR1 and CDR2 sequences are SGHAT and FQDESV (reference sequence). Per the original data handling: Estimation of nucleated cell counts was performed using reference gene primer amplification. Here immunoSEQ multiplex PCR was the method, and the copy in TCRdb shows in-frame clones only, minus some. V, J and clone size reflect that table, while D and trimming were determined from the DNA. This repertoire shows 2,000 or so clones, roughly two thirds found once; its top ten account for roughly 26%.

The rearrangement joins TRBV11-1 to TRBJ1-1, with D perhaps matching TRBD1 (6 bases). The sample consisted of peripheral blood. This receptor was obtained from a man in his 70s with active COVID-19. The CDR3 DNA reads TGTGCCAGCAGCTTAAATTCGAAGACAGGGAACACTGAAGCTTTCTTT. This gives the protein CASSLNSKTGNTEAFF.